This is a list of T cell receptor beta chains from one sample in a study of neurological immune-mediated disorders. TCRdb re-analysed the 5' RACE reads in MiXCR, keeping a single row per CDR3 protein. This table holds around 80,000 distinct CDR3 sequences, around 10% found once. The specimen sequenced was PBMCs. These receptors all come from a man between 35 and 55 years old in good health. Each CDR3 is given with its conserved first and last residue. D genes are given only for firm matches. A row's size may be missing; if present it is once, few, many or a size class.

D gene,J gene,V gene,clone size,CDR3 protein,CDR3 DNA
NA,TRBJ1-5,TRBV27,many,CASSLRGMGQPQHF,TGTGCCAGCAGTTTACGAGGGATGGGACAGCCCCAGCATTTT
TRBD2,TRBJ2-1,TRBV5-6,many,CASSQPSGGSEQFF,TGTGCCAGCAGCCAGCCCTCGGGGGGGAGTGAGCAGTTCTTC
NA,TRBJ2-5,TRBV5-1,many,CASSPTTFQETQYF,TGCGCCAGCAGCCCCACTACTTTCCAAGAGACCCAGTACTTC
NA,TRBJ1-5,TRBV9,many,CASSVSQGSQPQHF,TGTGCCAGCAGCGTTAGCCAGGGCTCTCAGCCCCAGCATTTT
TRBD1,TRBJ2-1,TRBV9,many,CASSVRDRGHNEQFF,TGTGCCAGCAGCGTAAGGGACAGGGGCCACAATGAGCAGTTCTTC
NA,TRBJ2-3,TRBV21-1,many,CASKLAGATDTQYF,TGTGCCAGCAAGCTGGCGGGAGCCACAGATACGCAGTATTTT
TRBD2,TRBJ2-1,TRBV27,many,CASSTSISGSFLPYNEQFF,TGTGCCAGCAGTACCTCGATTAGCGGGAGCTTCCTCCCCTACAATGAGCAGTTCTTC
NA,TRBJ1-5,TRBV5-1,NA,CASSSMGWGYSNQPQHF,TGCGCCAGCAGCTCGATGGGCTGGGGATATAGCAATCAGCCCCAGCATTTT
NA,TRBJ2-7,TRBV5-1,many,CASSPDGSVNIYEQYF,TGCGCCAGCAGCCCGGACGGTAGCGTCAACATTTACGAGCAGTACTTC
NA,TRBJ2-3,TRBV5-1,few,CASSTGGLGGTQYF,TGCGCCAGCAGTACCGGAGGCTTAGGCGGTACGCAGTATTTT
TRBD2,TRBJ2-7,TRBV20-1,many,CSARDRTAGAGYEQYF,TGCAGTGCTAGAGATCGGACAGCGGGAGCCGGCTACGAGCAGTACTTC
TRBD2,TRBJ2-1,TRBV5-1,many,CASSQGTSGSSYNEQFF,TGCGCCAGCAGCCAAGGGACTAGCGGGAGCTCCTACAATGAGCAGTTCTTC
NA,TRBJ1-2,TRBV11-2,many,CASSLLPPRDLVVYGYTF,TGTGCCAGCAGCTTATTGCCCCCCAGGGATTTAGTGGTATATGGCTACACCTTC
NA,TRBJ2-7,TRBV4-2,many,CASRWQGSSSYEQYF,TGTGCCAGCAGATGGCAGGGATCCAGCTCCTACGAGCAGTACTTC
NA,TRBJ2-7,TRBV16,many,CASSFGGGGEQYF,TGTGCCAGCAGTTTTGGCGGAGGAGGAGAGCAGTACTTC
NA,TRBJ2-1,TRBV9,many,CASSVEERKTEAYNEQFF,TGTGCCAGCAGCGTAGAAGAGCGCAAAACTGAGGCCTACAATGAGCAGTTCTTC
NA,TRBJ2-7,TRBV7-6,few,CASSPVAGPTIYEQYF,TGTGCCAGCAGCCCTGTTGCGGGCCCCACAATTTACGAGCAGTACTTC
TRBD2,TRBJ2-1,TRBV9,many,CASSVGTSTHEQFF,TGTGCCAGCAGCGTCGGGACTAGTACCCATGAGCAGTTCTTC
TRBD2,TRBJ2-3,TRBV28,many,CASRPLAGGGADTQYF,TGTGCCAGCAGACCTCTAGCGGGAGGGGGAGCAGATACGCAGTATTTT
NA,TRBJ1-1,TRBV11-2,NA,CASSLGLKNTEAFF,TGTGCCAGCAGCTTAGGTCTCAAGAACACTGAAGCTTTCTTT
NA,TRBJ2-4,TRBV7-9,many,CASSSEDIQYF,TGTGCCAGCAGCTCCGAGGACATTCAGTACTTC
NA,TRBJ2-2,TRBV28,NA,CASSPSLGGELFF,TGTGCCAGCAGCCCATCCTTAGGGGGGGAGCTGTTTTTT
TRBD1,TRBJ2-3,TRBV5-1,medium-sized,CASSLAGTGITDTQYF,TGCGCCAGCAGCTTGGCCGGGACAGGGATCACAGATACGCAGTATTTT
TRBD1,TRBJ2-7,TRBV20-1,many,CSATPGTGTNEQYF,TGCAGTGCGACACCCGGGACAGGGACAAACGAGCAGTACTTC
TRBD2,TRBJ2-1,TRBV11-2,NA,CASSSSGRVGNEQFF,TGTGCCAGCAGCTCCAGCGGGAGGGTGGGCAATGAGCAGTTCTTC
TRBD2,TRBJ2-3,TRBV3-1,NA,CASSRIAGSADSQYF,TGTGCCAGCAGCCGAATAGCGGGGAGCGCAGATTCGCAGTATTTT
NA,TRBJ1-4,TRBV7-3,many,CASSSGGPGPF,TGTGCCAGCAGCTCGGGGGGCCCAGGTCCTTTT
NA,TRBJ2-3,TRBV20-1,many,CSARDGSTRTDTQYF,TGCAGTGCTAGAGATGGAAGCACCCGCACAGATACGCAGTATTTT
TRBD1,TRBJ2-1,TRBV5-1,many,CASSLRGQGTDEQFF,TGCGCCAGCAGCTTGAGAGGACAGGGGACCGATGAGCAGTTCTTC
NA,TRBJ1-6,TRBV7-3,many,CASSLNPNNSPLHF,TGTGCCAGCAGCTTAAATCCAAATAATTCACCCCTCCACTTT
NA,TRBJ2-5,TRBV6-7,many,CASSYTAVGPTQYF,TGTGCCAGCAGTTACACCGCCGTTGGACCGACCCAGTACTTC
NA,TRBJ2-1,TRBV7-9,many,CASSLPAGGNEQFF,TGTGCCAGCAGCTTACCTGCCGGCGGGAATGAGCAGTTCTTC
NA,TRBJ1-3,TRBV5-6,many,CASSQGFPGNTIYF,TGTGCCAGCAGCCAAGGGTTTCCTGGAAACACCATATATTTT